This TCR beta chain was identified during a study of metastatic and nonmetastatic thyroid tumors. Study-level information: Where malignant and benign thyroid patients were concerned, repertoires were compared across blood and tumor or nodule tissue. Findings and limits, study-wide: A significant increase in TCR beta diversity was reportedly seen in malignant thyroid tumors relative to benign nodules, in blood and tumor.

CDR3 length: 14 amino acids. With 3 bases removed from V and 2 bases from J, the gap between germline ends came to 9 bases. Germline assignment: CDR1 MGHRA and CDR2 YSYEKL. How the authors handled the data: Differences in CDR3 between clinicopathological groups were drawn on to build a classifier intended to discriminate distant-metastatic papillary thyroid cancer patients. TCRdb redid the clone calls on the PCR reads using MiXCR. None of the V and J calls come from the authors' own analysis; TCRdb made them. The table shows 12,000 or so clones, with approximately 35% occurring only once. As regards this clone: What it binds is not known.

All patients were untreated before thyroid surgery. The receptor was isolated from a female donor with papillary thyroid cancer or a benign thyroid nodule (not recorded which). Some clones in this sample may be carry-over from other donors' samples. Material for sequencing was tumor tissue. V and J are TRBV4-1 and TRBJ2-3, with D tentatively TRBD1 (6 bases). CDR3 in DNA: TGCGCCAGCAGCCATGACAGGCCCACAGATACGCAGTATTTT. It is translated as CASSHDRPTDTQYF.